The 16 T cell receptor beta chains listed next were all sequenced from one sample in a study of T cell clonality in common variable immunodeficiency. The table came from immunoSEQ multiplex PCR; TCRdb's copy has only in-frame clones and leaves some out. Singletons are absent from the sample, which has tens of thousands of clones. Sequencing was performed on peripheral blood mononuclear cells. The source is a person aged 18-69 years in good health.

This clone was recorded a few times. The CDR3 end lies 3 residues beyond the end of the read and is filled in from the germline J gene. The chain recombines TRBV19 with TRBJ2-7; TRBD1 aligns across 12 bases. V dropped 5 bases and J dropped 2; count of bases not matched to a gene: 4. The CDR3 sequence is 15 residues long. In germline, CDR1 is LNHDA, CDR2 SQIVND (reference sequence). The sequenced CDR3 bases are TGTGCCAGTAGTCCGGGACAGGGGGCGACCTACGAG. Translated, it gives CASSPGQGATYE. The CDR3 in full is CASSPGQGATYEQYF.

In the case of this clone: The read ends 3 residues before the CDR3 terminus; that terminus is restored from the germline J gene. V gene TRBV30 combines with J gene TRBJ2-4, with 7 nucleotides matching TRBD1. Germline CDR1 reads GTSNPN; CDR2 reads SVGIG (reference sequence). The CDR3 is 13 amino acids. The CDR3 bases that were read are TGTGCCTGGAGGAGAGGGGGCGGCTATGGT. Translated, it gives CAWRRGGGYG. The entire CDR3 protein reads CAWRRGGGYGQYF. Looking up the rest from reference TRBV30 and TRBJ2-4 gives the full variable domain: SQTIHQWPATLVQPVGSPLSLECTVEGTSNPNLYWYRQAAGRGLQLLFYSVGIGQISSEVPQNLSASRPQDRQFILSSKKLLLSDSGFYLCAWRRGGGYGQYFGAGTRLSVL.

This clone was found many times. The read gets to within 3 residues of the CDR3 end, and the germline J gene fills in the rest. This chain joins TRBV5-6 and TRBJ2-2; D unresolved. Germline V gene data show CDR1 as SGHDT and CDR2 as YYEEEE. The CDR3 runs 13 residues. With 2 bases removed from V and 4 bases from J, the gap between germline ends came to 6 bases. The chain's CDR3 is CASSLGSTGELFF. The part of the CDR3 DNA that was read is TGTGCCAGCAGCTTAGGGTCCACCGGGGAG.

This clone was counted at least ten times. One junction end does not reproduce the germline sequence, and a read error may be involved. The read stops 3 residues short of the end of the CDR3; the missing end is completed from the germline J gene. V is TRBV4-2 and J is TRBJ2-4; maybe TRBD1 (6 bases). The CDR3 extends over 16 amino acids. The germline V gene has CDR1 LGHNA and CDR2 YNFKEQ. CDR3 sequence reads: CASSLRQDAAKNIQYF. Partial CDR3 DNA: TGCGCCAGCAGCCTCAGACAGGACGCGGCCAAAAACATT.

This clone was counted ten times or more. The read comes to an end 3 residues before the CDR3 does, leaving the germline J gene to fill in the end. The V gene is TRBV6-2 or TRBV6-3, the J gene TRBJ2-5; D call uncertain. Germline CDR1 MNHEY, CDR2 SVGEGT. V was cut by 6 bases and J by 5 bases, with 16 bases left in between. This CDR3 has 14 residues. The sequenced part of the CDR3 DNA is TGTGCCAGCAGAAGCGCTAGTGCCAGCGAGACC. It translates to CASRSASASET. The whole CDR3 sequence reads CASRSASASETQYF.

This clone has a count of ten or more. Read sequence stops 3 residues before the CDR3 end, and the germline J gene provides the missing end. The J gene is TRBJ1-5, the V gene TRBV6-2 or TRBV6-3; tentative D call: TRBD1 (5 bases). The CDR3 consists of 14 residues. Germline lookup yields CDR1 MNHEY and CDR2 SVGEGT. V lost 2 bases to trimming and J lost 3 bases, with 8 bases between them. The part of the CDR3 DNA that was read is TGTGCCAGCAGTTACCGGGGGAACAATCAGCCC. Its protein is CASSYRGNNQP. The full CDR3 sequence reads CASSYRGNNQPQHF.

This clone was found many times. The read ends 3 residues shy of where the CDR3 ends; the end is completed using the germline J gene. The rearrangement joins TRBV7-6 to TRBJ2-1; 10 bases are shared with TRBD1. J gave up 6 bases and V 5 bases, and 10 bases lay outside the gene matches. The CDR3 totals 16 residues. Germline CDR1 and CDR2: SGHVS and FNYEAQ. CDR3 region: CASSPTRTGGSNEQFF. The CDR3 DNA, read in part, is TGTGCCAGCAGCCCTACCCGGACAGGGGGATCCAATGAG.

This clone has ten or more counts. The CDR3 end falls 3 residues outside the read, so it is completed with the germline J gene. The J gene is TRBJ2-4, the V gene TRBV7-2, with no clear D. Between the trimmed V and J ends, which lost 1 base and 0 bases, there was a span of 7 bases. The CDR3 is 15 amino acids. Germline CDR1 SGHTA, CDR2 FQGNSA. The CDR3 sequence: CASSLVTGAKNIQYF. The DNA read from the CDR3 is TGTGCCAGCAGCTTAGTAACGGGAGCCAAAAACATT.

Ten or more counts support this clone. With the read ending 3 residues before the CDR3 end, the germline J gene is used to fill in that end. The chain uses TRBV6-2 or TRBV6-3 and TRBJ2-3; weak D call: TRBD2 (5 bases). This CDR3 contains 14 residues. Germline V gives CDR1 MNHEY, CDR2 SVGEGT. The DNA read from the CDR3 is TGTGCCAGCAGGCCACCCGGGGATCCGGGAACG. It codes for CASRPPGDPGT. The CDR3 reads in full as CASRPPGDPGTQYF.

This clone was counted at least ten times. The read finishes 3 residues shy of the CDR3 end, and the germline J gene is used to complete it. This chain links TRBV18 with TRBJ1-6, with 8 bases aligning to TRBD1. The germline CDR1 and CDR2 sequences are KGHSH and LQKENI. CDR3 length: 16 residues. Trimming took 3 bases from V and 7 from J; bases not matched to a gene: 8. The CDR3 is CASSPGQGLRNSPLHF. The CDR3 DNA, read in part, is TGTGCCAGCTCACCCGGACAGGGCCTTCGGAATTCACCC.

Concerning this clone: Read coverage stops 3 residues before the CDR3 terminus; the germline J gene supplies the remainder. The chain joins TRBV11-2 to TRBJ1-6, with D tentatively TRBD1 (6 bases). This CDR3 is built from 15 residues. The V and J ends lost 2 bases and 9 bases respectively, with 14 bases between them. The V gene's germline CDR1 is SGHAT and CDR2 FQNNGV. This CDR3 reads CASSLLGRGLSPLHF. The CDR3 bases that were read are TGTGCCAGCAGCTTATTAGGCAGGGGCCTTTCACCC.

This clone came up many times. Read sequence stops 3 residues before the CDR3 end, and the germline J gene provides the missing end. This chain connects TRBV5-1 to TRBJ2-3; 7 positions agree with TRBD1. The CDR3 covers 14 residues. With V trimmed by 0 bases and J by 4 bases, 2 bases remained unmatched. Germline CDR1 is SGHRS and CDR2 is YFSETQ. Incomplete CDR3 DNA: TGCGCCAGCAGCTTGGGTGACAGGGCAGATACG. Its protein is CASSLGDRADT. The entire CDR3 is CASSLGDRADTQYF.

This clone showed up many times. The CDR3 goes on 3 residues after the read ends, and that part is filled in from the germline J gene. The rearrangement links TRBV30 to TRBJ1-2; a weak D match, TRBD1 (6 bases). Deletions cut 3 bases from V and 4 bases from J, with 6 bases between. CDR3 length equals 11 residues. Germline loops: CDR1 GTSNPN, CDR2 SVGIG (reference sequence). The CDR3 spells CAWRGAYGYTF. Incomplete CDR3 DNA: TGTGCCTGGAGGGGGGCCTATGGC.

At least ten counts were recorded for this clone. The CDR3 end lies 3 residues beyond the end of the read and is filled in from the germline J gene. J is TRBJ1-2 and V is TRBV2; D is ambiguous. The V gene lost 11 bases and the J gene lost 6 bases, with 19 bases spanning the gap. Germline V gene lookup returns CDR1 SNHLY and CDR2 FYNNEI. This CDR3 is 13 amino acids long. The chain's CDR3 is CASISYLVDGYTF. The sequenced part of the CDR3 DNA is TGTGCCTCCATAAGTTACCTAGTCGATGGC.

As regards this clone: The sequence runs out 3 residues before the end of the CDR3; the remainder is reconstructed from the germline J gene. The chain employs TRBV30 and TRBJ1-1; TRBD1 is a possible D gene (5 bases). The length of the CDR3 is 15 residues. The germline V gene has CDR1 GTSNPN and CDR2 SVGIG (reference sequence). The CDR3 is CAWSYEGLGRETAFF. The sequenced CDR3 bases are TGTGCCTGGAGTTACGAGGGGTTAGGTCGGGAGACA.

This clone was observed at least ten times. At one end the junction does not follow the germline gene, possibly because of a read error. The read comes to an end 3 residues before the CDR3 does, leaving the germline J gene to fill in the end. This sequence joins TRBV4-2 and TRBJ1-4; D unclear. This CDR3 contains 13 residues. Germline CDR1 LGHNA, CDR2 YNFKEQ. The CDR3 sequence: CASSQDLDEKLFF. The sequenced CDR3 bases are TGCGCCAGCAGCCAAGATTTAGATGAAAAA.